These 20 T cell receptor beta chains came from one sample sequenced in a study of human versus mouse CDR3 diversity and MHC coevolution. The data were produced by immunoSEQ multiplex PCR, yet TCRdb's version contains in-frame clones alone and is incomplete. The sample lists about 80,000 clones, just under 95% seen once, with around 1.3% in the top ten. Sequenced sample: naive CD4+ T cells from blood. Specified subset: CD45RO-negative CD62L-positive naive CD4 T cells. Receptor source: a person aged 25 to 69 in good health.

This clone has a single count. CDR3 loop: CASSARVGQANTEAFF. CDR3 in DNA: TGTGCCAGTAGTGCACGAGTGGGACAGGCCAACACTGAAGCTTTCTTT. The V gene is TRBV19, the J gene TRBJ1-1, with TRBD1 identical over 8 bases. The CDR3 runs 16 residues. Unmatched junction bases numbered 10, after V lost 5 bases and J lost 2 bases. Germline V CDR1 and CDR2: LNHDA, SQIVND (reference sequence).

The chain couples TRBV5-1 to TRBJ2-5; the match to TRBD1 covers 12 bases. The J call may not be correct, given that the DNA end is closer to TRBJ2-7. The CDR3 totals 15 residues. CDR1 and CDR2 from the germline V gene are SGHRS and YFSETQ. CDR3 coding DNA: TGCGCCAGCAGCGTCTCCGGGACAGGGGGCGACGAGCAGTACTTC. Translation gives CASSVSGTGGDEQYF.

The chain links TRBV5-1 to TRBJ1-4, with a tentative D call TRBD1 (6 bases). CDR3 size: 15 residues. V lost 5 bases to trimming and J lost 8 bases, with 19 bases between them. Germline V gene data show CDR1 as SGHRS and CDR2 as YFSETQ. As DNA, the CDR3 is TGCGCCAGCAGAAAAACAACAGGGTCAGGGGAAAAACTGTTTTTT. Amino acids: CASRKTTGSGEKLFF. The whole variable domain, filled in from reference TRBV5-1 and TRBJ1-4, reads KAGVTQTPRYLIKTRGQQVTLSCSPISGHRSVSWYQQTPGQGLQFLFEYFSETQRNKGNFPGRFSGRQFSNSRSEMNVSTLELGDSALYLCASRKTTGSGEKLFFGSGTQLSVL.

The chain joins TRBV19 to TRBJ1-5; TRBD1 might be the D (6 bases). The germline gives CDR1 LNHDA, CDR2 SQIVND (reference sequence). This CDR3 contains 16 residues. Trimming took 2 bases from V and 4 from J, leaving 15 bases between them. The CDR3 DNA reads as TGTGCCAGTAGTATACAAGGGGGAGGGTCAAATCAGCCCCAGCATTTT. Its protein product is CASSIQGGGSNQPQHF.

The chain joins TRBV5-1 to TRBJ2-2; perhaps TRBD2 as D (5 bases). Germline loops: CDR1 SGHRS, CDR2 YFSETQ. V lost 2 bases to trimming and J lost 11 bases, with 10 bases between them. The length of the CDR3 is 12 residues. The CDR3 loop is CASSFLGVELFF. As DNA, the CDR3 is TGCGCCAGCAGCTTCCTGGGAGTCGAGCTGTTTTTT.

This clone has a single count. This chain uses TRBV6-6 with TRBJ1-5; D not certain. Trimming cost V 6 bases and J 3 bases, with 12 bases left between them. This CDR3 is 14 amino acids long. The germline gives CDR1 MNHNY, CDR2 SVGAGI (reference sequence). CDR3 in amino acids: CASSRSEDNQPQHF. The CDR3 DNA follows: TGTGCCAGCAGCCGATCTGAGGACAATCAGCCCCAGCATTTT.

This rearrangement joins TRBV6-5 to TRBJ2-7; TRBD1 matches at 10 bases. Trimming removed 2 bases from V and 3 bases from J; junction bases left unmatched: 1. This CDR3 has 14 amino acids. The germline V gene has CDR1 MNHEY and CDR2 SVGAGI. The CDR3 DNA follows: TGTGCCAGCAGTTACGACAGGGGGCTCTACGAGCAGTACTTC. The encoded protein is CASSYDRGLYEQYF.

CDR3 sequence (DNA): TGTGCCAGCAGCTTGGCGGGGACAGGGGGCCGCGAGCAGTACTTC. It is translated as CASSLAGTGGREQYF. The rearrangement uses TRBV5-4 and TRBJ2-5, with 12 bases identical to TRBD1. The assigned J gene may be wrong: the sequence end matches TRBJ2-7 better. Germline CDR1 and CDR2: SGHNT and YYREEE (reference sequence). This CDR3 comprises 15 residues.

The rearrangement links TRBV7-8 to TRBJ2-1; TRBD2 agrees at 15 bases. The CDR3 consists of 19 residues. V was clipped by 5 bases and J by 4 bases; unmatched bases: 12. Germline V CDR1 and CDR2: SGHVS, FQNEAQ. The CDR3 DNA reads as TGTGCCAGCAGCAGTGCGCGGACTAGCGGGGGGGCACGATACAATGAGCAGTTCTTC. Translating gives CASSSARTSGGARYNEQFF.

J is TRBJ2-5 and V is TRBV4-3; TRBD2 agrees at 8 bases. TRBJ2-7 explains the end of the DNA better; the J call may be wrong. Germline loops: CDR1 LGHNA, CDR2 YSLEER. The CDR3 has 15 residues. The CDR3 region is CASSQDPSGYYEQYF. In nucleotides, the CDR3 is TGCGCCAGCAGCCAAGACCCTAGCGGGTACTACGAGCAGTACTTC.

This clone came up once. The rearrangement uses TRBV11-1 and TRBJ2-7; TRBD2 agrees at 7 bases. With V trimmed by 4 bases and J by 2 bases, 5 bases remained unmatched. There are 14 residues in the CDR3. The V gene's germline CDR1 is SGHAT and CDR2 FQDESV (reference sequence). The CDR3 loop is CASSSGTNAYEQYF. In DNA form, the CDR3 reads TGTGCCAGCAGCTCCGGGACTAACGCCTACGAGCAGTACTTC.

The chain couples TRBV5-6 to TRBJ2-1; 14 positions match TRBD2. The germline V gene encodes CDR1 SGHDT and CDR2 YYEEEE. CDR3 size: 14 residues. Germline trimming cut 5 bases from V and 8 bases from J; bases unmatched to any gene: 3. The CDR3 is CASRTSGGAHEQFF. The CDR3 bases are TGTGCCAGCAGGACTAGCGGGGGGGCACATGAGCAGTTCTTC.

J is TRBJ2-7 and V is TRBV28; 13 bases align to TRBD2. The CDR3 covers 15 residues. Germline CDR1 reads MDHEN; CDR2 reads SYDVKM. Trimming took 5 bases from V and 4 from J; bases not matched to a gene: 5. The CDR3 coding sequence is TGTGCCAGCAGTCTCACTAGCGGGAGGGATTACGAGCAGTACTTC. It codes for CASSLTSGRDYEQYF.

This sequence joins TRBV9 and TRBJ2-4; D gene unclear. The ends were cut back, 0 bases at V and 5 bases at J, with 6 bases in the middle. Germline V CDR1 and CDR2: SGDLS, YYNGEE. The CDR3 is 13 amino acids. CDR3 sequence (DNA): TGTGCCAGCAGCGTAGGTCTAGAAAACATTCAGTACTTC. This gives the protein CASSVGLENIQYF.

The rearrangement links TRBV18 to TRBJ2-7; D uncertain. Looked up from germline, CDR1 is KGHSH and CDR2 is LQKENI. The CDR3 has 13 amino acids. V lost 0 bases and J 11 bases, leaving 14 bases between the germline ends. CDR3 DNA: TGTGCCAGCTCACCACCTTCCCAGACTTTTAAGTACTTC. The encoded protein is CASSPPSQTFKYF. The entire variable domain, with the rest obtained from reference TRBV18 and TRBJ2-7, is as follows: NAGVMQNPRHLVRRRGQEARLRCSPMKGHSHVYWYRQLPEEGLKFMVYLQKENIIDESGMPKERFSAEFPKEGPSILRIQQVVRGDSAAYFCASSPPSQTFKYFGPGTRLTVT.

The chain links TRBV30 to TRBJ2-7; 8 bases are a match to TRBD2. J was trimmed by 1 base and V by 6 bases; bases with no gene match: 11. The CDR3 totals 15 residues. Per germline, CDR1 GTSNPN and CDR2 SVGIG (reference sequence). The CDR3 loop is CACSGGVMRSYEQYF. Written as DNA, the CDR3 is TGTGCCTGCTCCGGGGGGGTGATGAGGTCCTACGAGCAGTACTTC. Full variable domain (remainder filled in from reference TRBV30 and TRBJ2-7): SQTIHQWPATLVQPVGSPLSLECTVEGTSNPNLYWYRQAAGRGLQLLFYSVGIGQISSEVPQNLSASRPQDRQFILSSKKLLLSDSGFYLCACSGGVMRSYEQYFGPGTRLTVT.

This clone was recorded once. The genes are TRBV7-3 and TRBJ1-6, with D perhaps TRBD1 (5 bases). CDR1 SGHTA and CDR2 FQGTGA come from the germline V gene. This CDR3 region has 14 residues. The V gene lost 4 bases and the J gene lost 5 bases, with 9 bases spanning the gap. CDR3 loop: CASSSTVNNSPLHF. In DNA, the CDR3 is TGTGCCAGCAGCTCGACAGTTAATAATTCACCCCTCCACTTT.

V gene TRBV5-6 combines with J gene TRBJ2-7; D unresolved. Germline CDR1 reads SGHDT; CDR2 reads YYEEEE. V lost 1 base and J 3 bases, leaving 5 bases between the germline ends. The CDR3 extends over 12 amino acids. CDR3 nucleotides: TGTGCCAGCAGCTTGAGCCTCTACGAGCAGTACTTC. Its translation is CASSLSLYEQYF.

J is TRBJ2-7 and V is TRBV7-9; 7 positions agree with TRBD1. The CDR3 spans 12 residues. Germline V gene sequence: CDR1 SEHNR, CDR2 FQNEAQ (reference sequence). J lost 11 bases, V lost 1 base, and 5 bases had no gene match. The CDR3 region has the DNA TGTGCCAGCAGCTTAGTGGACAGGCGAAAGTACTTC. This encodes CASSLVDRRKYF.

V and J are TRBV11-2 and TRBJ1-4, with 9 positions matching TRBD1. The CDR3 extends over 11 amino acids. V lost 10 bases to trimming and J lost 7 bases; unmatched junction nucleotides: 1. Germline values: CDR1 SGHAT, CDR2 FQNNGV. The CDR3 spells CATQGAEKLFF. In DNA form, the CDR3 reads TGTGCCACACAGGGGGCTGAAAAACTGTTTTTT.